A selection of T cell receptor beta chains follows, all from one sample in a study of sequential checkpoint blockade in melanoma. Profiling relied on immunoSEQ multiplex PCR, and the TCRdb table lists in-frame clones only, not all of them. Of roughly 260 clones listed, more than 20% were seen once; the top ten hold 14% to 15%. Sequenced material: tumor tissue (inferred from file names), taken from a patient given nivolumab and ipilimumab in sequence. All receptors derive from a human donor with melanoma. Both conserved end residues are part of each CDR3. The D gene is left open where the match is weak. Only part of the rows carry a size: once, few, many, or a class if the clone is expanded.

CDR3: CASSMATVNTEAFF
DNA: TGTGCCAGTAGTATGGCTACAGTGAACACTGAAGCTTTCTTT
V: TRBV19
size: -
J: TRBJ1-1
D: -

CDR3: CASSDRKGGEAFF
DNA: TGTGCCAGCAGTGACCGAAAGGGGGGTGAAGCTTTCTTT
V: TRBV6-8
size: few
J: TRBJ1-1
D: -

CDR3: CASSLSLGQPNSPLHF
DNA: TGTGCCAGCAGCTTATCCCTCGGGCAGCCCAATTCACCCCTCCACTTT
V: TRBV7-4
size: large
J: TRBJ1-6
D: -

CDR3: CASSQTGGYNEQFF
DNA: TGTGCCAGCAGCCAAACGGGGGGTTACAATGAGCAGTTCTTC
V: TRBV14
size: -
J: TRBJ2-1
D: TRBD2

CDR3: CASRTVTGVANYGYTF
DNA: TGTGCCAGTAGGACGGTTACAGGGGTAGCTAACTATGGCTACACCTTC
V: TRBV19
size: -
J: TRBJ1-2
D: TRBD1

CDR3: CASSLGGQSSGNTIYF
DNA: TGTGCCAGCAGCTTAGGGGGCCAGAGCTCTGGAAACACCATATATTTT
V: TRBV11-3
size: few
J: TRBJ1-3
D: -

CDR3: CACRQGASSNTIYF
DNA: TGTGCCTGTCGACAGGGGGCGAGTAGTAACACCATATATTTT
V: TRBV30
size: few
J: TRBJ1-3
D: TRBD1

CDR3: CASSYYRGGEKLFF
DNA: TGTGCCAGCAGTTATTACAGGGGTGGTGAAAAACTGTTTTTT
V: TRBV6-8
size: few
J: TRBJ1-4
D: TRBD1

CDR3: CASRTTVNEKLFF
DNA: TGTGCCAGCAGAACGACAGTTAATGAAAAACTGTTTTTT
V: TRBV2
size: few
J: TRBJ1-4
D: -

CDR3: CASTGDWRSPLHF
DNA: TGTGCCAGTACAGGGGACTGGCGTTCACCCCTCCACTTT
V: TRBV6-8
size: large
J: TRBJ1-6
D: TRBD1

CDR3: CASTGRDNQPQHF
DNA: TGTGCCAGCACGGGACGGGACAATCAGCCCCAGCATTTT
V: TRBV6-8
size: few
J: TRBJ1-5
D: -

CDR3: CASSIGQGAREKLFF
DNA: TGTGCCAGCAGCATCGGACAGGGGGCTCGTGAAAAACTGTTTTTT
V: TRBV9
size: large
J: TRBJ1-4
D: TRBD1

CDR3: CAWSDRSGQLSNQPQHF
DNA: TGTGCCTGGAGCGATCGATCGGGACAGCTTAGCAATCAGCCCCAGCATTTT
V: TRBV30
size: few
J: TRBJ1-5
D: TRBD1

CDR3: CASSLGTTGGRETQYF
DNA: TGCGCCAGCAGCTTGGGTACTACAGGGGGAAGAGAGACCCAGTACTTC
V: TRBV5-1
size: -
J: TRBJ2-5
D: TRBD1

CDR3: CAWSVGQGEKLFF
DNA: TGTGCCTGGAGTGTAGGTCAGGGCGAAAAACTGTTTTTT
V: TRBV30
size: -
J: TRBJ1-4
D: -

CDR3: CASSQTVQGGQPQHF
DNA: TGCGCCAGCAGCCAAACAGTACAGGGGGGTCAGCCCCAGCATTTT
V: TRBV5-1
size: few
J: TRBJ1-5
D: TRBD1

CDR3: CASSQGGRRRVTYEQYF
DNA: TGTGCCAGCAGTCAAGGGGGGAGGCGGAGAGTTACCTACGAGCAGTACTTC
V: TRBV14
size: -
J: TRBJ2-7
D: -

CDR3: CASSPGVGWEQYF
DNA: TGCGCCAGCAGCCCGGGTGTGGGGTGGGAGCAGTACTTC
V: TRBV1
size: -
J: TRBJ2-7
D: -

CDR3: CASSIEGGRGTGELFF
DNA: TGTGCCAGTAGTATAGAAGGGGGGCGCGGCACCGGGGAGCTGTTTTTT
V: TRBV19
size: once
J: TRBJ2-2
D: -

CDR3: CASSRLAGATDTQYF
DNA: TGTGCCAGCAGCCGTCTAGCGGGGGCCACAGATACGCAGTATTTT
V: TRBV7-6
size: few
J: TRBJ2-3
D: TRBD2

CDR3: CASSQAGTSYNEQFF
DNA: TGCGCCAGCAGCCAGGCGGGGACCTCCTACAATGAGCAGTTCTTC
V: TRBV23-1
size: -
J: TRBJ2-1
D: -

CDR3: CASGNLGVIVDYGYTF
DNA: TGTGCCAGCGGAAACCTCGGGGTAATAGTCGACTATGGCTACACCTTC
V: TRBV6-8
size: large
J: TRBJ1-2
D: -

CDR3: CASSLQGDQPQHF
DNA: TGCGCCAGCAGTCTACAGGGGGATCAGCCCCAGCATTTT
V: TRBV23-1
size: -
J: TRBJ1-5
D: TRBD1

CDR3: CASSPSGTAKNIQYF
DNA: TGTGCCAGCAGCCCCTCAGGGACAGCCAAAAACATTCAGTACTTC
V: TRBV11-3
size: hyperexpanded
J: TRBJ2-4
D: -

CDR3: CASSYSGGPRPEQYF
DNA: TGTGCCAGCAGTTACTCGGGCGGCCCCCGCCCCGAGCAGTACTTC
V: TRBV6-7
size: few
J: TRBJ2-7
D: -

CDR3: CASSSSRQGNTIYF
DNA: TGTGCCAGCAGCTCAAGCAGACAGGGAAACACCATATATTTT
V: TRBV11-3
size: -
J: TRBJ1-3
D: -